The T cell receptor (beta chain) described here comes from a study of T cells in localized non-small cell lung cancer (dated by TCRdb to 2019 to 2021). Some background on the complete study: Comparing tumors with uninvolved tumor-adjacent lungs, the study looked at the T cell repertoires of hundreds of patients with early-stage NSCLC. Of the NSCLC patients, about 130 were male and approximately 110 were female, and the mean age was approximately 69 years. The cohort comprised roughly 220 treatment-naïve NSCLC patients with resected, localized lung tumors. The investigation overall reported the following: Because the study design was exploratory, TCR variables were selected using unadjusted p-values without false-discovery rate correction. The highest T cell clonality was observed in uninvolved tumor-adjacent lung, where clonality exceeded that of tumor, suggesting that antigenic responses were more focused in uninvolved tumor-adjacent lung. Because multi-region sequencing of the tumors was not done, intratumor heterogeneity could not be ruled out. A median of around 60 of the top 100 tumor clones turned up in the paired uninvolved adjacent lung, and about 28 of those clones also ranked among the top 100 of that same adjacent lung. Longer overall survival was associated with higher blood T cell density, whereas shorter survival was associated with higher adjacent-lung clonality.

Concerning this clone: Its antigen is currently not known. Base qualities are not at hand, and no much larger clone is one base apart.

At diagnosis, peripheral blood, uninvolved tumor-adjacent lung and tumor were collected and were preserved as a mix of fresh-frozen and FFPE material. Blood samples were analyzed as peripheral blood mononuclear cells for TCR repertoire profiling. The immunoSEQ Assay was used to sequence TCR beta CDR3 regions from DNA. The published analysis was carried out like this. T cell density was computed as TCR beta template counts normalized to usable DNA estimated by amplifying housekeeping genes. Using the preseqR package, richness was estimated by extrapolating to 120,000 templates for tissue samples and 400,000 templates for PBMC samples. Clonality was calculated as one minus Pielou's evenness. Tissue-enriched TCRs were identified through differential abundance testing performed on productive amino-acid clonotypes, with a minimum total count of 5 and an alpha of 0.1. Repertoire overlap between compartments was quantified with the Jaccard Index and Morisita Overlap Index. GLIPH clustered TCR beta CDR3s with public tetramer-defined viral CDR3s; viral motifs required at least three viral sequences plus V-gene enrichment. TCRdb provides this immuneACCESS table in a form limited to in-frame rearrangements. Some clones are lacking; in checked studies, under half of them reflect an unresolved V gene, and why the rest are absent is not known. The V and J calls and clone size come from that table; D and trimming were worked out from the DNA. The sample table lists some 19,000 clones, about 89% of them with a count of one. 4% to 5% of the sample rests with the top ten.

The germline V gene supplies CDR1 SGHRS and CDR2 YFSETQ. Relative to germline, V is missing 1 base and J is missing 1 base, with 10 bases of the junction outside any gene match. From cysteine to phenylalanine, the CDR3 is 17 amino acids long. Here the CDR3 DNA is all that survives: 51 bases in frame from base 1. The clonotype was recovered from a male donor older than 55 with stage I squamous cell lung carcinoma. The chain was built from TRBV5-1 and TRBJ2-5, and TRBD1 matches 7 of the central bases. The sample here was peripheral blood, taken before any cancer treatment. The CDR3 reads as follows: CASSLSAGTASQETQYF. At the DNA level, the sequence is TGCGCCAGCAGCTTGTCAGCTGGGACAGCCTCCCAAGAGACCCAGTACTTC.